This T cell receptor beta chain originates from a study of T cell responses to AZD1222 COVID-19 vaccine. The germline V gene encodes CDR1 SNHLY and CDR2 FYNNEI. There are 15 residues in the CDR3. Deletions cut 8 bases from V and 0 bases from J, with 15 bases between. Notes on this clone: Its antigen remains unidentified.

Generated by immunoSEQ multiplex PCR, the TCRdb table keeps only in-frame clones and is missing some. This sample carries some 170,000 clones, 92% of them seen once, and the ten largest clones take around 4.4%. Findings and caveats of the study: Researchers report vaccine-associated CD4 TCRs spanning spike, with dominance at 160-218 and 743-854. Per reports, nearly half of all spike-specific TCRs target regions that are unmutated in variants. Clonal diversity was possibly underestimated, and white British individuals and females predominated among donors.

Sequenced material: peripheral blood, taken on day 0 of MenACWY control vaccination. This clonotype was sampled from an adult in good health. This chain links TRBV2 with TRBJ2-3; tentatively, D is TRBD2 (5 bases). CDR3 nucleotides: TGTGCCAGCTTTGATACTAGTGCAAGCACAGATACGCAGTATTTT. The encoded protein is CASFDTSASTDTQYF.